The next 10 T cell receptor beta chains were all read from a single sample in a study. TCRdb reanalysed the RT-PCR reads using MiXCR and keeps one entry per CDR3 protein. The repertoire consists of more than 600,000 distinct CDR3 sequences, with 14% occurring once and the leading ten covering about 3.6%. The source material was memory CD4+ T cells from blood. The receptors shown here come from a female donor in good health, serving as a healthy control.

This clonotype came up a few times. V and J are TRBV7-6 and TRBJ1-1; 10 positions match TRBD1. The CDR3 runs 12 residues. V gave up 4 bases and J gave up 10 bases; unmatched junction bases: 3. CDR1 is SGHVS, CDR2 FNYEAQ, per germline. The CDR3 DNA reads as TGTGCCAGCAGCTCAGACAGGGGGCGAGCTTTCTTT. Translating gives CASSSDRGRAFF.

The chain recombines TRBV28 with TRBJ2-1; D not certain. Germline lookup yields CDR1 MDHEN and CDR2 SYDVKM. Trimming cost V 7 bases and J 12 bases, with 13 bases left between them. The CDR3 is 11 amino acids. CDR3 amino acids: CASTLMSAQFF. CDR3 nucleotide sequence: TGTGCCAGCACGCTGATGTCTGCGCAGTTCTTC.

CDR3: CSARAPTGMGETQYF. The DNA for the CDR3 is TGCAGTGCTAGAGCCCCGACAGGGATGGGAGAGACCCAGTACTTC. This chain connects TRBV20-1 to TRBJ2-5, with 7 bases aligning to TRBD1. V shed 1 base, J shed 4 bases, and the junction held 9 bases outside the gene matches. This CDR3 spans 15 amino acids. Germline V gives CDR1 DFQATT, CDR2 SNEGSKA (reference sequence).

The rearrangement links TRBV7-9 to TRBJ2-3; 8 nucleotides align to TRBD2. CDR3 size: 16 residues. J gave up 3 bases and V 5 bases, and 10 bases lay outside the gene matches. The germline V gene encodes CDR1 SEHNR and CDR2 FQNEAQ (reference sequence). The CDR3 region has the DNA TGTGCCAGCAGCGTAGGGACTAGGCGGGAGACAGATACGCAGTATTTT. Protein sequence: CASSVGTRRETDTQYF.

The V and J genes are TRBV6-2 or TRBV6-3 and TRBJ1-2; possible D gene TRBD1, 6 bases. V dropped 7 bases and J dropped 8 bases, with 20 bases sitting between them. CDR3 size: 14 residues. Germline assignment: CDR1 MNHEY and CDR2 SVGEGT. As DNA, the CDR3 is TGTGCCAGCATCCTGGACAGATCCTATGGCGGCTACACCTTC. Its translation: CASILDRSYGGYTF.

This clonotype was picked up a small number of times. The J gene is TRBJ2-5, the V gene TRBV7-9, with 7 nucleotides matching TRBD2. The CDR3 contains 14 residues. Germline V gene sequence: CDR1 SEHNR, CDR2 FQNEAQ (reference sequence). V lost 3 bases and J lost 9; bases outside the gene matches: 10. DNA of the CDR3: TGTGCCAGCAGCTTCATTAGCGGGTCAGGATCCCAGTACTTC. Its translation is CASSFISGSGSQYF.

The J gene is TRBJ2-5, the V gene TRBV6-5; possibly TRBD1 or TRBD2 for D (5 bases each). Trimming pared 6 bases from V and 3 bases from J, leaving 8 bases between. This CDR3 has 12 residues. Germline-derived CDR1 and CDR2 are MNHEY and SVGAGI. CDR3: CASRGTKETQYF. CDR3 coding DNA: TGTGCCAGCAGGGGGACCAAAGAGACCCAGTACTTC.

This clonotype appeared many times. V and J are TRBV10-2 and TRBJ1-1, with 7 positions matching TRBD1. With 4 bases clipped from V and 11 bases from J, the junction kept 10 bases outside the gene matches. Germline CDR1 and CDR2: WSHSY and SAAADI. The CDR3 has 13 residues. CDR3 loop: CASSGTAQGLAFF. The CDR3 DNA follows: TGCGCCAGCAGTGGGACTGCACAGGGGCTCGCTTTCTTT.

This chain connects TRBV29-1 to TRBJ1-2; D is unclear. The CDR3 has 14 amino acids. V was cut by 0 bases and J by 2 bases, with 10 bases left in between. CDR1 and CDR2 from the germline V gene are SQVTM and ANQGSEA. CDR3 residues: CSVEDGPGNYGYTF. CDR3 DNA: TGCAGCGTTGAAGATGGCCCAGGAAACTATGGCTACACCTTC.

The chain couples TRBV5-6 to TRBJ2-3; possible D gene TRBD1, 5 bases. This CDR3 comprises 16 residues. In germline, CDR1 is SGHDT, CDR2 YYEEEE. Trimming removed 0 bases at V and 0 bases at J, with 11 bases between. The CDR3 sequence: CASSLDIGVSTDTQYF. The DNA of the CDR3 is TGTGCCAGCAGCTTGGATATAGGGGTGAGCACAGATACGCAGTATTTT.